Listed here are 16 T cell receptor beta chains from one sample, sequenced in a study of Ad26.COV2.S vaccination and SARS-CoV-2 variants. The treatment was: about 20 received Ad26.COV2.S at low or high dose, single or two shots; five or six received placebo; per-sample allocation not given. Sampling occurred on day 63 after the first vaccine or placebo injection. Data came from immunoSEQ multiplex PCR; TCRdb stores just in-frame clones and leaves some out. The top ten hold about 1.7% of the sample, which has over 400,000 clones, 80% to 95% seen once. Here the sequenced sample was peripheral blood, taken in a trial of Ad26.COV2.S vaccine versus placebo. The receptors originated from a person between 18 and 65 years old who received the Ad26.COV2.S COVID-19 vaccine or a placebo.

The chain recombines TRBV3-1 (or the pseudogene TRBV3-2) with TRBJ2-2; 8 nucleotides agree with TRBD1. This CDR3 is 16 amino acids long. The germline gives CDR1 LGHDT, CDR2 YNNKEL (reference sequence). Trimming took 4 bases from V and 4 from J; bases not matched to a gene: 8. The DNA for the CDR3 is TGTGCCAGCAGCCCCCCAGGGGGCAGGAGCACCGGGGAGCTGTTTTTT. Protein product: CASSPPGGRSTGELFF.

A note on this clone: This sample also contains other DNA sequences that code for the same CDR3. The rearrangement links TRBV2 to TRBJ2-6; tentatively, D is TRBD1 (5 bases). The CDR3 is 15 amino acids. The germline V gene has CDR1 SNHLY and CDR2 FYNNEI. Trimming shortened V by 1 base and J by 4 bases, and 8 bases separated the two germline ends. The CDR3, as DNA: TGTGCCAGCAGTGAAGGTGGGGCCGGGGCCAACGTCCTGACTTTC. This gives the protein CASSEGGAGANVLTF.

J is TRBJ2-1 and V is TRBV19, with 7 bases aligning to TRBD2. Unmatched junction bases numbered 4, after V lost 1 base and J lost 7 bases. The germline CDR1 and CDR2 sequences are LNHDA and SQIVND (reference sequence). The CDR3 runs to 14 residues. CDR3 in amino acids: CASSIGGRGNEQFF. In DNA, the CDR3 is TGTGCCAGTAGTATAGGGGGGAGGGGTAATGAGCAGTTCTTC.

The rearrangement links TRBV6-2 or TRBV6-3 to TRBJ2-1; TRBD2 aligns across 11 bases. The CDR3 length is 15 residues. Germline CDR1 is MNHEY and CDR2 is SVGEGT. V lost 5 bases, J lost 8 bases, and 8 bases stayed unmatched. The CDR3 reads CASSRRLAGNDEQFF. CDR3 coding DNA: TGTGCCAGCAGTCGACGACTAGCGGGGAACGATGAGCAGTTCTTC.

This clone was recorded only once. This chain connects TRBV6-5 to TRBJ1-1, with 7 bases identical to TRBD1. CDR3 size: 14 residues. J was trimmed by 4 bases and V by 4 bases; bases with no gene match: 6. CDR1 is MNHEY, CDR2 SVGAGI, per germline. The CDR3 DNA reads TGTGCCAGCAGTTCCTTCCAGGGGGGCACTGAAGCTTTCTTT. Translated, it gives CASSSFQGGTEAFF.

The chain combines TRBV5-1 with TRBJ2-6; D is tentatively TRBD1 or TRBD2 (5 bases each). The CDR3 contains 17 residues. Trimming removed 0 bases at V and 1 base at J, with 11 bases between. CDR1 SGHRS and CDR2 YFSETQ come from the germline V gene. As DNA, the CDR3 is TGCGCCAGCAGCTTGGGGGACCGGCGGTCTGGGGCCAACGTCCTGACTTTC. Translation: CASSLGDRRSGANVLTF.

The V and J genes are TRBV7-6 and TRBJ2-7; TRBD1 aligns across 8 bases. The V gene's germline CDR1 is SGHVS and CDR2 FNYEAQ. The J segment lost 5 bases and the V segment lost 2 bases, leaving 8 bases of the junction unmatched. The CDR3 has 15 amino acids. CDR3 loop: CASSLLGQGYNEQYF. As DNA, the CDR3 is TGTGCCAGCAGCTTATTAGGACAGGGTTACAACGAGCAGTACTTC.

This chain connects TRBV7-2 to TRBJ2-7; D is possibly TRBD2 (5 bases). The CDR3 spans 14 residues. CDR1 and CDR2 (germline): SGHTA, FQGNSA. The V gene lost 1 base and the J gene lost 3 bases, with 10 bases spanning the gap. The CDR3 coding sequence is TGTGCCAGCAGCTTAGGCCATAGCGTCTACGAGCAGTACTTC. This encodes CASSLGHSVYEQYF.

The V call is TRBV28, the J call TRBJ1-2; 7 bases fit TRBD1. The CDR3 sequence is 15 residues long. The germline V gene has CDR1 MDHEN and CDR2 SYDVKM. Trimming cost V 3 bases and J 6 bases; bases outside gene matches: 10. CDR3 sequence (DNA): TGTGCCAGCAGTTTCCCTCACCGGGACAGTAATGGCTACACCTTC. Translated, it gives CASSFPHRDSNGYTF.

The chain combines TRBV18 with TRBJ2-3, with D unresolved. Germline CDR1 and CDR2: KGHSH and LQKENI. Trimming removed 5 bases at V and 2 bases at J, with 5 bases between. The CDR3 sequence is 12 residues long. CDR3 region: CASSTATDTQYF. CDR3 in DNA: TGTGCCAGCTCAACGGCCACAGATACGCAGTATTTT.

This clone was counted a single time. The V call is TRBV9, the J call TRBJ2-7, with 7 bases identical to TRBD1. This CDR3 is 13 amino acids long. Germline V CDR1 and CDR2: SGDLS, YYNGEE. After removal of 4 bases from V and 2 bases from J, the junction contained 3 bases not matched to a gene. CDR3 amino acids: CASSRTGPYEQYF. Here the CDR3 DNA reads TGTGCCAGCAGCAGGACAGGCCCCTACGAGCAGTACTTC.

The gene calls are TRBV28 and TRBJ1-1; D uncertain. The CDR3 covers 16 residues. CDR1 is MDHEN and CDR2 is SYDVKM in the germline V gene. The V end lost 1 base, the J end lost 0 bases, and 12 bases lay between the germline ends. CDR3 region: CASSLFRGSMNTEAFF. The CDR3 DNA is TGTGCCAGCAGTTTATTCCGGGGTTCCATGAACACTGAAGCTTTCTTT.

The chain employs TRBV19 and TRBJ2-7; TRBD2 aligns across 9 bases. V lost 1 base to trimming and J lost 2 bases; unmatched junction nucleotides: 3. The CDR3 consists of 15 residues. Germline V lookup: CDR1 LNHDA, CDR2 SQIVND (reference sequence). CDR3 sequence reads: CASSIGRGGAYEQYF. Written as DNA, the CDR3 is TGTGCCAGTAGTATAGGGCGGGGGGGAGCCTACGAGCAGTACTTC.

V is TRBV5-5 and J is TRBJ2-6, with 8 bases identical to TRBD1. Per the germline V gene, CDR1 is SGHKS and CDR2 is YYEKEE (reference sequence). CDR3 length: 17 amino acids. With V trimmed by 2 bases and J by 4 bases, 8 bases remained unmatched. CDR3 sequence (DNA): TGTGCCAGCAGCTTTCGGACAGGGCGTTACGGGGCCAACGTCCTGACTTTC. Its translation is CASSFRTGRYGANVLTF.

The J gene is TRBJ2-2, the V gene TRBV4-3; a possible D gene is TRBD2 (7 bases). Germline-derived CDR1 and CDR2 are LGHNA and YSLEER. The V gene lost 3 bases and the J gene lost 4 bases, with 12 bases spanning the gap. The CDR3 consists of 15 residues. The CDR3 sequence is CASSHRGARTGELFF. CDR3 DNA: TGCGCCAGCAGCCACCGGGGGGCGCGCACCGGGGAGCTGTTTTTT.

The CDR3 spells CASSRTVRRMDTQYF. The CDR3 DNA is TGCGCCAGCAGCCGTACTGTACGGAGGATGGATACGCAGTATTTT. The V call is TRBV10-2, the J call TRBJ2-3, with D perhaps TRBD2 (5 bases). V shed 6 bases and J shed 6 bases, with 19 bases lying between them. CDR3 length equals 15 residues. In germline, CDR1 is WSHSY, CDR2 SAAADI.